The 29 T cell receptor beta chains below all came from one sample that was sequenced in a study of cytomegalovirus exposure and HLA in healthy donors. The PCR was carried out with 60 Vbeta primers and 13 Jbeta primers. Measured with immunoSEQ multiplex PCR; TCRdb has only the in-frame clones, and not every one. The profile shows some 150,000 clones, around 82% of them singletons. The material sequenced was PBMCs. These receptors all come from a woman aged 45-60 years in good health and CMV-seropositive.

The rearrangement joins TRBV5-6 to TRBJ2-7; 11 bases are shared with TRBD1. CDR3 length equals 17 residues. Germline CDR1 reads SGHDT; CDR2 reads YYEEEE. V was pared by 2 bases and J by 4 bases, with 11 bases of the junction left unmatched. CDR3 nucleotides: TGTGCCAGCAGCTTACGCCTAATCGGGACAGGGGGGTACGAGCAGTACTTC. Its translation is CASSLRLIGTGGYEQYF.

This clone was observed a single time. The genes are TRBV5-1 and TRBJ2-7; TRBD1 matches 9 bases. Trimming cost V 2 bases and J 3 bases; bases outside gene matches: 3. The CDR3 is made up of 14 amino acids. Germline CDR1 is SGHRS and CDR2 is YFSETQ. The CDR3 coding sequence is TGCGCCAGCAGCTTAGACAGGGGGGGCTACGAGCAGTACTTC. It yields the protein CASSLDRGGYEQYF.

The rearrangement joins TRBV28 to TRBJ2-7, with D possibly TRBD1 on 6 matching bases. This CDR3 spans 12 amino acids. V was trimmed by 8 bases and J by 1 base, leaving 9 bases between them. Germline CDR1 MDHEN, CDR2 SYDVKM. The DNA of the CDR3 is TGTGCCAGCGAGGACAGATCCTACGAGCAGTACTTC. It yields the protein CASEDRSYEQYF.

The chain has TRBV6-5 and TRBJ1-1; D gene unclear. CDR3 length: 13 residues. V dropped 5 bases and J dropped 0 bases, with 7 bases sitting between them. Germline CDR1 reads MNHEY; CDR2 reads SVGAGI. The CDR3 coding sequence is TGTGCCAGCAGTAGAGTACTGAACACTGAAGCTTTCTTT. This sequence encodes CASSRVLNTEAFF.

The rearrangement links TRBV5-1 to TRBJ1-2; no definite D call. Trimming took off 0 bases at V and 0 bases at J, with 6 bases between the two ends. This CDR3 has 14 amino acids. The germline V gene has CDR1 SGHRS and CDR2 YFSETQ. CDR3 nucleotide sequence: TGCGCCAGCAGCTTGGAGGGAGCTAACTATGGCTACACCTTC. Translation gives CASSLEGANYGYTF.

The rearrangement uses TRBV5-1 and TRBJ2-7, with TRBD1 matching over 10 bases. Unmatched junction bases numbered 3, after V lost 4 bases and J lost 5 bases. The CDR3 totals 13 residues. Germline CDR1 reads SGHRS; CDR2 reads YFSETQ. CDR3 sequence: CASSVGTGDEQYF. CDR3 DNA sequence: TGCGCCAGCAGCGTCGGGACAGGGGACGAGCAGTACTTC.

The V call is TRBV9, the J call TRBJ2-1; 9 bases agree with TRBD2. The germline gives CDR1 SGDLS, CDR2 YYNGEE. J gave up 5 bases and V 6 bases, and 9 bases lay outside the gene matches. The CDR3 loop spans 15 amino acids. The CDR3 loop is CASTAVAGADNEQFF. The CDR3 coding sequence is TGTGCCAGCACCGCCGTAGCGGGGGCCGACAATGAGCAGTTCTTC.

This chain uses TRBV13 with TRBJ2-7, with 8 bases that match TRBD2. The CDR3 length is 17 residues. V trimming: 6 bases; J trimming: 3 bases; junction bases outside the gene matches: 16. The germline V gene has CDR1 PRHDT and CDR2 FYEKMQ (reference sequence). The CDR3 reads CASRITSGSGGNYEQYF. For the CDR3, the DNA is TGTGCCAGCAGGATCACCTCGGGGAGCGGGGGAAACTACGAGCAGTACTTC.

The CDR3 reads CASSHDRREWYEQYF. The CDR3 coding sequence is TGTGCCAGCAGCCACGACAGGCGAGAGTGGTACGAGCAGTACTTC. This chain links TRBV6-5 with TRBJ2-7, with D possibly TRBD1 on 6 matching bases. Germline lookup yields CDR1 MNHEY and CDR2 SVGAGI. With 6 bases removed from V and 4 bases from J, the gap between germline ends came to 19 bases. The CDR3 sequence is 15 residues long.

This clone was observed a few times. The chain couples TRBV14 to TRBJ2-3, with TRBD2 identical over 7 bases. With 6 bases clipped from V and 4 bases from J, the junction kept 7 bases outside the gene matches. The germline V gene encodes CDR1 SGHDN and CDR2 FVKESK. This CDR3 is 14 amino acids long. CDR3 sequence (DNA): TGTGCCAGCAGTAGGGCTAGCGGTGCAGATACGCAGTATTTT. This codes for CASSRASGADTQYF.

The chain employs TRBV6-1 and TRBJ2-1, with TRBD2 matching over 14 bases. Germline-derived CDR1 and CDR2 are MNHNS and SASEGT. This CDR3 region has 15 residues. Losses at the gene ends were 6 bases for V and 3 bases for J; bases not matched to a gene: 1. CDR3 region: CASRGTSGGYNEQFF. In DNA form, the CDR3 reads TGTGCCAGCAGGGGGACTAGCGGGGGCTACAATGAGCAGTTCTTC.

The chain employs TRBV9 and TRBJ2-3, with unresolved D. Germline V CDR1 and CDR2: SGDLS, YYNGEE. This CDR3 has 13 residues. The V and J ends lost 2 bases and 0 bases respectively, with 4 bases between them. The CDR3 DNA follows: TGTGCCAGCAGCGTCGGTAGCACAGATACGCAGTATTTT. It encodes CASSVGSTDTQYF.

The chain carries TRBV29-1 and TRBJ2-3; 7 bases match TRBD1. The CDR3 is 13 amino acids. V dropped 6 bases and J dropped 1; count of bases not matched to a gene: 4. Germline CDR1 SQVTM, CDR2 ANQGSEA. The CDR3 DNA sequence: TGCAGCGTCCACGACAGGGGCACAGATACGCAGTATTTT. It yields the protein CSVHDRGTDTQYF.

The V call is TRBV5-1, the J call TRBJ2-1; 10 positions match TRBD1. The V gene end was trimmed by 4 bases and the J gene end by 0 bases; junction bases not matched to a gene: 10. The V gene's germline CDR1 is SGHRS and CDR2 YFSETQ. The CDR3 length is 18 residues. The CDR3 sequence: CASSPRDRGKASYNEQFF. The DNA for the CDR3 is TGCGCCAGCAGCCCCCGGGACAGGGGAAAGGCCTCCTACAATGAGCAGTTCTTC.

V gene TRBV2 combines with J gene TRBJ2-5; 7 nucleotides align to TRBD1. Germline CDR1 is SNHLY and CDR2 is FYNNEI. The CDR3 is made up of 12 amino acids. V was clipped by 8 bases and J by 5 bases; unmatched bases: 5. Here the CDR3 reads CASGPTGETQYF. Written as DNA, the CDR3 is TGTGCCAGCGGCCCGACAGGGGAGACCCAGTACTTC.

In its sample, this clone was seen a few times. The chain is built from TRBV2 and TRBJ2-7; 8 nucleotides align to TRBD2. Germline values: CDR1 SNHLY, CDR2 FYNNEI. V shed 5 bases and J 13 bases; nucleotides not matched to a gene: 10. There are 12 residues in the CDR3. For the CDR3, the DNA is TGTGCCAGCAGTCCCACGGCTAGCGGGTTTTACTTC. Translating gives CASSPTASGFYF.

The chain employs TRBV28 and TRBJ2-1; 14 nucleotides align to TRBD2. The CDR3 length is 17 residues. Per germline, CDR1 MDHEN and CDR2 SYDVKM. The V and J ends lost 1 base and 15 bases, in that order; junction bases with no gene match: 14. CDR3 nucleotides: TGTGCCAGCAGTTTATCCTCGAGACTAGCGGGGGGGGTCGTGGCGTTCTTC. Translating it yields CASSLSSRLAGGVVAFF. The whole variable domain, remainder taken from reference TRBV28 and TRBJ2-1, is DVKVTQSSRYLVKRTGEKVFLECVQDMDHENMFWYRQDPGLGLRLIYFSYDVKMKEKGDIPEGYSVSREKKERFSLILESASTNQTSMYLCASSLSSRLAGGVVAFFGPGTRLTVL.

The chain recombines TRBV30 with TRBJ1-1, with D possibly matching TRBD1 (5 bases). The CDR3 sequence is 15 residues long. The ends were cut back, 0 bases at V and 1 base at J, with 12 bases in the middle. The V gene's germline CDR1 is GTSNPN and CDR2 SVGIG (reference sequence). CDR3 nucleotide sequence: TGTGCCTGGAGTGTTTGGGGGGTTGAGAACACTGAAGCTTTCTTT. Its protein is CAWSVWGVENTEAFF.

The chain links TRBV27 to TRBJ1-1; 9 nucleotides align to TRBD1. Germline values: CDR1 MNHEY, CDR2 SMNVEV (reference sequence). Unmatched junction bases numbered 6, after V lost 3 bases and J lost 7 bases. The CDR3 covers 14 residues. CDR3 DNA: TGTGCCAGCAGTTTGTCGGGACAGGGTTTTGAAGCTTTCTTT. Its translation: CASSLSGQGFEAFF.

V is TRBV5-1 and J is TRBJ2-7, with a possible D match to TRBD1 (6 bases). V shed 0 bases and J shed 5 bases, with 18 bases lying between them. The germline gives CDR1 SGHRS, CDR2 YFSETQ. This CDR3 contains 16 residues. This CDR3 is CASSLAGTTLGNEQYF. As DNA, the CDR3 is TGCGCCAGCAGCTTGGCCGGGACAACCCTCGGGAACGAGCAGTACTTC.

J is TRBJ1-1 and V is TRBV7-9, with D perhaps matching TRBD1 (6 bases). In germline, CDR1 is SEHNR, CDR2 FQNEAQ (reference sequence). CDR3 length equals 14 residues. Deletions cut 4 bases from V and 1 base from J, with 10 bases between. The CDR3 nucleotides read TGTGCCAGCAGCTACGGGACAAAGAACACTGAAGCTTTCTTT. Amino acid sequence: CASSYGTKNTEAFF.

CDR3 amino acids: CASSVTGRYEQYF. The CDR3 nucleotides are TGTGCCAGCAGCGTGACAGGGAGGTACGAGCAGTACTTC. This chain joins TRBV27 and TRBJ2-7, with TRBD1 as a possible D gene (7 bases). V lost 6 bases, J lost 4 bases, and 13 bases lay in between. The CDR3 runs 13 residues. Germline V gene data show CDR1 as MNHEY and CDR2 as SMNVEV (reference sequence).

This sequence joins TRBV30 and TRBJ2-1, with D hard to call. V was shortened by 5 bases and J by 0 bases, with 11 bases between the two germline ends. Germline CDR1 and CDR2: GTSNPN and SVGIG (reference sequence). This CDR3 contains 14 residues. CDR3 DNA sequence: TGTGCCTGGGAGTTTAAACGCTCCTACAATGAGCAGTTCTTC. Its protein product is CAWEFKRSYNEQFF.

The rearrangement uses TRBV7-9 and TRBJ2-2; D remains ambiguous. The germline V gene has CDR1 SEHNR and CDR2 FQNEAQ (reference sequence). This CDR3 comprises 14 residues. V was cut by 5 bases and J by 0 bases, with 7 bases left in between. The CDR3 DNA is TGTGCCAGCAGCCTCGGGTCGAACACCGGGGAGCTGTTTTTT. This codes for CASSLGSNTGELFF. The whole variable domain, filled in from reference TRBV7-9 and TRBJ2-2, reads DTGVSQNPRHKITKRGQNVTFRCDPISEHNRLYWYRQTLGQGPEFLTYFQNEAQLEKSRLLSDRFSAERPKGSFSTLEIQRTEQGDSAMYLCASSLGSNTGELFFGEGSRLTVL.

The chain recombines TRBV19 with TRBJ1-2; tentatively, D is TRBD1 (6 bases). This CDR3 spans 13 amino acids. In germline, CDR1 is LNHDA, CDR2 SQIVND (reference sequence). V shed 2 bases and J shed 4 bases, with 8 bases lying between them. The CDR3 loop is CASSIQGSYGYTF. DNA for the CDR3: TGTGCCAGTAGTATACAGGGGAGCTATGGCTACACCTTC.

The rearrangement joins TRBV10-2 to TRBJ1-6; 8 bases map to TRBD1. Germline V gene lookup returns CDR1 WSHSY and CDR2 SAAADI. Trimming at V came to 6 bases and at J to 4 bases, leaving 8 bases not matched to a gene. The CDR3 extends over 16 amino acids. The CDR3, as DNA: TGCGCCAGCAGAGAGGACAGGGAGAATTATAATTCACCCCTCCACTTT. It encodes CASREDRENYNSPLHF.

This clone was counted a few times. The chain is built from TRBV7-8 and TRBJ2-2; 9 nucleotides line up with TRBD2. Losses at the gene ends were 0 bases for V and 5 bases for J; bases not matched to a gene: 4. The CDR3 has 16 amino acids. Germline-derived CDR1 and CDR2 are SGHVS and FQNEAQ. The CDR3 bases are TGTGCCAGCAGCTTAGCGGCGGGGGGGTCTACCGGGGAGCTGTTTTTT. Translated, it gives CASSLAAGGSTGELFF.

V and J are TRBV11-2 and TRBJ1-3, with 7 bases identical to TRBD1. This CDR3 region has 17 residues. V lost 5 bases to trimming and J lost 0 bases; unmatched junction nucleotides: 10. The germline gives CDR1 SGHAT, CDR2 FQNNGV. CDR3 bases: TGTGCCAGCAGCCCGCAGCAAAACAGGGGCTCTGGAAACACCATATATTTT. It codes for CASSPQQNRGSGNTIYF.

The rearrangement joins TRBV5-1 to TRBJ2-5, with 10 bases matching TRBD1. The DNA end favors TRBJ2-7, so the J call may be wrong. The CDR3 consists of 14 residues. Per the germline V gene, CDR1 is SGHRS and CDR2 is YFSETQ. As DNA, the CDR3 is TGCGCCAGCAGGGGGGACAGGGGATTAAACGAGCAGTACTTC. The encoded protein is CASRGDRGLNEQYF.